This is a list of T cell receptor beta chains from one sample in a study of PD-1 blockade in classical Hodgkin lymphoma. Assay used: immunoSEQ multiplex PCR; TCRdb lists only in-frame clones, some missing. This sample yields approximately 20,000 clones, of which around 80% are seen a single time; around 40% belongs to the top ten. The source was peripheral blood mononuclear cells (PBMCs), collected before the fourth cycle of nivolumab. These receptors were taken from a human donor with classical Hodgkin lymphoma. The CDR3 runs from the conserved cysteine through the conserved F or W. Fields, in order: V gene, clone size, J gene, D gene, CDR3 DNA, CDR3 protein. D genes are given only for firm matches. Rows may omit the clone size; those that give it use once, few, many or a size class.

TRBV6-4	NA	TRBJ2-7	NA	TGTGCCAGCAGTGACCGTCGGGCCAGCCTTTGGGAGCAGTACTTC	CASSDRRASLWEQYF
TRBV7-6	NA	TRBJ1-2	NA	TGTGCCAGCAGCCAGAATAAGGGATGGGCCTATGGCTACACCTTC	CASSQNKGWAYGYTF
TRBV5-4	NA	TRBJ2-1	TRBD2	TGTGCCAGCAGCTTGTTTAAGCGGGGGGGCGGCGATGAGCAGTTCTTC	CASSLFKRGGGDEQFF
TRBV29-1	NA	TRBJ2-1	NA	TGCAGCGTTGAAGTTTCTGGGAATGAGCAGTTCTTC	CSVEVSGNEQFF
TRBV27	NA	TRBJ1-5	NA	TGTGCCAGCAGTTTAGGGGGTCAGCCCCAGCATTTT	CASSLGGQPQHF
TRBV19	NA	TRBJ2-2	NA	TGTGCCAGTAGTATGGGAAGCGGGGAGCTGTTTTTT	CASSMGSGELFF
TRBV6-6	NA	TRBJ1-6	NA	TGTGCCAGCAGTTTGCAAGGCGGTTCACCCCTCCACTTT	CASSLQGGSPLHF
TRBV2	NA	TRBJ2-7	NA	TGTGCCAGCTCAGTCAACTCCTACGAGCAGTACTTC	CASSVNSYEQYF
TRBV4-2	few	TRBJ1-2	TRBD1	TGTGCCAGCAGCCAAGGGATCGGGACAGTGGATGGCTACACCTTC	CASSQGIGTVDGYTF
TRBV11-2	NA	TRBJ2-2	TRBD2	TGTGCCAGCAGCCAACTAGCGGGAGTGACCGGGGAGCTGTTTTTT	CASSQLAGVTGELFF
TRBV29-1	NA	TRBJ1-4	NA	TGCAGCGTACAAGATCAGGAGGCGAAAAAACTGTTTTTT	CSVQDQEAKKLFF
TRBV19	few	TRBJ1-2	NA	TGTGCCAGTAGTGTTACGGGTGGAATAGGCTACACCTTC	CASSVTGGIGYTF
TRBV9	NA	TRBJ2-6	NA	TGTGCCAGCAGCGTAGTTTCTGGGGCCAACGTCCTGACTTTC	CASSVVSGANVLTF
TRBV10-3	NA	TRBJ1-6	NA	TGTGCCATCAGTAACCCGGACAGAGAAGTTAATTCACCCCTCCACTTT	CAISNPDREVNSPLHF
TRBV28	few	TRBJ1-5	NA	TGTGCCACCTTGGGACACCTCAATCAGCCCCAGCATTTT	CATLGHLNQPQHF
TRBV28	NA	TRBJ2-7	TRBD2	TGTGCCAGCAGTGTTCCGGGACTAGCGGGAGTCAACGAGCAGTACTTC	CASSVPGLAGVNEQYF
TRBV18	NA	TRBJ2-4	NA	TGTGCCAGCTCATCGGGACCTCGGGGTAAAAACATTCAGTACTTC	CASSSGPRGKNIQYF
TRBV7-2	NA	TRBJ2-1	NA	TGTGCCAGCAGCTCCCGGACGGTTCACAATGAGCAGTTCTTC	CASSSRTVHNEQFF
TRBV5-1	NA	TRBJ1-1	NA	TGCGCCAGCAGGAACAGTCTGAACACTGAAGCTTTCTTT	CASRNSLNTEAFF
TRBV4-3	NA	TRBJ1-2	NA	TGCGCCAGCAGCCTCCGCGTGGGGGGGGAAGGCTACACCTTC	CASSLRVGGEGYTF
TRBV7-9	medium-sized	TRBJ1-2	NA	TGTGCCAGCAGCTTAGAGACAGCCTATGGCTACACCTTC	CASSLETAYGYTF
TRBV6-1	once	TRBJ1-2	NA	TGTGCCAGCAGTGAAGCCTTAGGAGCGAACTATGGCTACACCTTC	CASSEALGANYGYTF
TRBV6-1	NA	TRBJ2-1	NA	TGTGCCAGCCGAAAACCCAGCGAGCCGAATGAGCAGTTCTTC	CASRKPSEPNEQFF
TRBV7-9	NA	TRBJ2-7	TRBD1	TGTGCCAGCAGCTTACTCCGGGACAGGGATTCGGGGGAGCAGTACTTC	CASSLLRDRDSGEQYF
TRBV7-2	NA	TRBJ2-7	TRBD2	TGTGCCAGCAGCCTGGGACTAGCCAACTACGAGCAGTACTTC	CASSLGLANYEQYF
TRBV19	few	TRBJ1-5	NA	TGTGCCAGTTCCGTTCACATGTCACAGCCCCAGCATTTT	CASSVHMSQPQHF
TRBV30	NA	TRBJ2-7	TRBD1	TGTGCCTGGAGCGGACAGGGGGCAGGGGAGCAGTACTTC	CAWSGQGAGEQYF
TRBV29-1	NA	TRBJ2-6	NA	TGCAGCGTCCGCACAGGGTCGGGGGCCAACGTCCTGACTTTC	CSVRTGSGANVLTF
TRBV4-3	NA	TRBJ2-3	NA	TGCGCCAGCAGCTCACAGGGAGATACGCAGTATTTT	CASSSQGDTQYF
TRBV5-4	NA	TRBJ1-1	NA	TGTGCCAGCAGCTTGATGTTCCTGACAGGTGCATTACTTGAAGCTTTCTTT	CASSLMFLTGALLEAFF
TRBV18	NA	TRBJ1-2	NA	TGTGCCAGCTCACCATTAGATCCCAGGAGGAAAAATGGCTACACCTTC	CASSPLDPRRKNGYTF
TRBV7-3	NA	TRBJ2-3	NA	TGTGCCAGCAGCTACACAGATACGCAGTATTTT	CASSYTDTQYF
TRBV27	NA	TRBJ2-7	NA	TGTGCCAGCAGTCCTACTGAGGGGAGAGCCTACGAGCAGTACTTC	CASSPTEGRAYEQYF
TRBV6-1	NA	TRBJ1-1	NA	TGTGCCAGCAGTAAACTCTTGAACACTGAAGCTTTCTTT	CASSKLLNTEAFF
TRBV18	NA	TRBJ1-3	NA	TGTGCCAGCTCACGGTGGTCGCAACAGGGAGTACGTGGAAACACCATATATTTT	CASSRWSQQGVRGNTIYF
TRBV7-8	NA	TRBJ2-7	NA	TGTGCCAGCAGCTCGTCGGGGTCCTCCTACGAGCAGTACTTC	CASSSSGSSYEQYF
TRBV27	NA	TRBJ2-7	NA	TGTGCCAGCACCCCCGGCCCAACCTACGAGCAGTACTTC	CASTPGPTYEQYF
TRBV5-4	NA	TRBJ2-4	NA	TGTGCCAGCAGCTTCCCGGGAAACATTCAGTACTTC	CASSFPGNIQYF
TRBV19	NA	TRBJ1-3	NA	TGTGCCAGTAGTTGGGGCACCTCTGGAAACACCATATATTTT	CASSWGTSGNTIYF
TRBV5-4	NA	TRBJ2-5	TRBD1	TGTGCCAGCAGACCCGACAGGGGGCTAGGCGTGGAGACCCAGTACTTC	CASRPDRGLGVETQYF
TRBV29-1	NA	TRBJ2-4	NA	TGCAGCGTTGCAGGCAGGGAGAACATTCAGTACTTC	CSVAGRENIQYF
TRBV19	once	TRBJ2-1	NA	TGTGCCAGTAGCGGGAGAAGGGGGTACAATGAGCAGTTCTTC	CASSGRRGYNEQFF
TRBV19	NA	TRBJ2-5	TRBD2	TGTGCCAGTAGTATATCGCTCTGGACTAGCCAAAAAGGAGGGACCCAGTACTTC	CASSISLWTSQKGGTQYF
TRBV27	NA	TRBJ1-2	NA	TGTGCCAGCAGTTTCCAACACCCCGCCGTAGCTAACTATGGCTACACCTTC	CASSFQHPAVANYGYTF